The 9 T cell receptor beta chains presented below share a single source sample, sequenced in a study of blood T cells in healthy people across ages. A J-beta primer mix and a sample-barcoded 5' primer were used in a second PCR of about 7 to 11 cycles. TCRdb reanalysed the 5' RACE reads using MiXCR and keeps one entry per CDR3 protein. This sample has around 970,000 distinct CDR3 sequences; 45% to 60% occur once, and the top ten carry around a fifth. The sequencing sample was made of blood. The receptors here all came from an older woman in good health.

This chain connects TRBV3-1 to TRBJ2-5, with 13 positions matching TRBD2. Germline V lookup: CDR1 LGHDT, CDR2 YNNKEL (reference sequence). The CDR3 runs to 17 residues. V trimming: 4 bases; J trimming: 2 bases; junction bases outside the gene matches: 7. The chain's CDR3 is CASSLRTSGSQQETQYF. Written as DNA, the CDR3 is TGTGCCAGCAGCCTCAGGACTAGCGGGAGTCAACAAGAGACCCAGTACTTC.

This clonotype was counted a few times. The chain has TRBV29-1 and TRBJ2-1; D is unresolved. The CDR3 length is 13 residues. Trimming shortened V by 7 bases and J by 0 bases, and 10 bases separated the two germline ends. The germline CDR1 and CDR2 sequences are SQVTM and ANQGSEA. The CDR3 nucleotides read TGCAGCGCCCTCGTTAGCTCCTACAATGAGCAGTTCTTC. Translated, it gives CSALVSSYNEQFF.

There are a few counts of this clonotype. The chain joins TRBV29-1 to TRBJ2-7; 11 positions agree with TRBD2. With V trimmed by 3 bases and J by 3 bases, 1 base remained unmatched. The CDR3 is made up of 13 amino acids. Germline-derived CDR1 and CDR2 are SQVTM and ANQGSEA. The chain's CDR3 is CSVETSGVYEQYF. The CDR3 DNA follows: TGCAGCGTTGAGACTAGCGGGGTCTACGAGCAGTACTTC.

This clonotype was counted only a few times. This sequence joins TRBV7-2 and TRBJ2-1, with TRBD1 identical over 9 bases. This CDR3 is 15 amino acids long. J gave up 3 bases and V 5 bases, and 5 bases lay outside the gene matches. Germline assignment: CDR1 SGHTA and CDR2 FQGNSA. CDR3 protein: CASSPMTGGYNEQFF. For the CDR3, the DNA is TGTGCCAGCAGCCCGATGACAGGGGGCTACAATGAGCAGTTCTTC.

This clonotype came up a few times. The chain carries TRBV5-1 and TRBJ2-3; 12 bases are shared with TRBD2. Germline CDR1 and CDR2: SGHRS and YFSETQ. With 0 bases clipped from V and 1 base from J, the junction kept 3 bases outside the gene matches. The length of the CDR3 is 17 residues. In DNA, the CDR3 is TGCGCCAGCAGCTTGGGACTAGCGGGAGCTGGCACAGATACGCAGTATTTT. This codes for CASSLGLAGAGTDTQYF.

The table lists this clonotype with a few counts. The chain is built from TRBV28 and TRBJ2-2; maybe TRBD1 (6 bases). This CDR3 has 14 residues. Germline lookup yields CDR1 MDHEN and CDR2 SYDVKM. V was clipped by 4 bases and J by 9 bases, with 15 bases between them. In DNA, the CDR3 is TGTGCCAGCAGTTCCATCACAGGGACCCGGGAGCTGTTTTTT. Translated, it gives CASSSITGTRELFF.

The CDR3 coding sequence is TGCGCCAGCAGCCAAGTCCTAGCGGACGGCGGGAATGAGCAGTTCTTC. This translates into CASSQVLADGGNEQFF. The chain uses TRBV4-3 and TRBJ2-1, with 7 bases aligning to TRBD2. CDR1 is LGHNA and CDR2 is YSLEER in the germline V gene. This CDR3 spans 16 amino acids. V trimming: 1 base; J trimming: 7 bases; junction bases outside the gene matches: 10.

The chain combines TRBV7-2 with TRBJ1-1; the D gene is possibly TRBD1 (5 bases). The CDR3 spans 16 residues. The germline V gene encodes CDR1 SGHTA and CDR2 FQGNSA. The germline V and J ends were trimmed by 2 bases and 8 bases, with 21 bases remaining between them. The CDR3 protein is CASSLKVGPRGGEAFF. The CDR3 DNA is TGTGCCAGCAGCTTAAAGGTCGGGCCACGCGGGGGGGAAGCTTTCTTT.

This clonotype was found once. The chain joins TRBV24-1 to TRBJ2-3; tentative D call: TRBD2 (5 bases). The germline V gene encodes CDR1 KGHDR and CDR2 SFDVKD. The CDR3 has 13 amino acids. V was pared by 7 bases and J by 2 bases, with 9 bases between. The CDR3 bases are TGTGCCACCAGGGGAGCGGTCACAGATACGCAGTATTTT. Translated, it gives CATRGAVTDTQYF.